This TCR beta chain appears in the sequencing data of a study of shared clonotypes between healthy human individuals. Study observations and caveats: In a handful of donors, about 5% of naive CD4 clonotypes appeared in common.

Every donor, a Caucasian adult, lived in Nashville, Tennessee. Naive CD4+ cells were CD45RA-selected; the remaining cells were memory. Data came from immunoSEQ multiplex PCR; TCRdb stores just in-frame clones and leaves some out. The sample holds more than 1,200,000 clones, approximately 98.5% seen once. V was shortened by 9 bases and J by 6 bases, with 15 bases between the two germline ends. The germline V gene has CDR1 LNHDA and CDR2 SQIVND (reference sequence). The CDR3 contains 13 residues. This clone was observed once. What it recognizes is unknown. The rearrangement joins TRBV19 to TRBJ1-5; D gene ambiguous. Sequences were obtained from naive CD4+ T cells sorted from blood. Subset denoted: CD45RA+ positively selected. The sequence came from a man aged 25-45 years in good health. CDR3 sequence reads: CASHRIGSQPQHF. CDR3 DNA sequence: TGTGCCAGCCACAGAATCGGGTCTCAGCCCCAGCATTTT.